This T cell receptor beta chain came from a study of blood T cell repertoires in COVID-19. This clone was recorded once. This CDR3 is 13 amino acids long. CDR1 and CDR2 from the germline V gene are MNHEY and SVGAGI. The trim removed 8 bases at V and 3 bases at J, leaving 3 bases unmatched. Profiling relied on immunoSEQ multiplex PCR, and the TCRdb table lists in-frame clones only, not all of them. The sample includes hundreds of thousands of clones, roughly 90% of them seen just once. The sequence was obtained from a woman in her twenties or thirties with COVID-19, enrolled during active disease. The rearrangement joins TRBV6-5 to TRBJ2-3; 9 nucleotides agree with TRBD1. Input material: peripheral blood. The CDR3, as DNA: TGTGCCAGCGGGACAGGGAGGACAGATACGCAGTATTTT. Translated, it gives CASGTGRTDTQYF.